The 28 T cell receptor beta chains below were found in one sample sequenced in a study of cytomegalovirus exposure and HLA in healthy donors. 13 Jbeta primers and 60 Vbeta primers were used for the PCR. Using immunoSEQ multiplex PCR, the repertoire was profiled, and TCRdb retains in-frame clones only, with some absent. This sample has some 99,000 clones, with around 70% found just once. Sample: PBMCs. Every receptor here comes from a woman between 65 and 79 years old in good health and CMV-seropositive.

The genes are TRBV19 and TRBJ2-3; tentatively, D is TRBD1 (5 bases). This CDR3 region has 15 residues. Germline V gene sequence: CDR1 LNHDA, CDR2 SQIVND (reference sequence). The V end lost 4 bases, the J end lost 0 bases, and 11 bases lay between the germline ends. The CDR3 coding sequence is TGTGCCAGTAGTAATAGGGGAACTAGCACAGATACGCAGTATTTT. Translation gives CASSNRGTSTDTQYF.

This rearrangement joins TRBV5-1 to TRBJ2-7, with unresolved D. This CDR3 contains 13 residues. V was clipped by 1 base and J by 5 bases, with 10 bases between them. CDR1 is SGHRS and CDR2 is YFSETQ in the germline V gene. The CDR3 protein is CASSLSNGHEQYF. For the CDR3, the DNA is TGCGCCAGCAGCTTGAGTAACGGTCACGAGCAGTACTTC.

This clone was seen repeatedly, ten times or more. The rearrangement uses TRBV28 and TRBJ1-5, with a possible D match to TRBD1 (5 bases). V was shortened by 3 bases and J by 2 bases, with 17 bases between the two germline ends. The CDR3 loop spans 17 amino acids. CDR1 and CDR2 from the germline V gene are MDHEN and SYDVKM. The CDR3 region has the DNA TGTGCCAGCAGTTTCCACCTCCAGCGGGGCGGCAATCAGCCCCAGCATTTT. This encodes CASSFHLQRGGNQPQHF.

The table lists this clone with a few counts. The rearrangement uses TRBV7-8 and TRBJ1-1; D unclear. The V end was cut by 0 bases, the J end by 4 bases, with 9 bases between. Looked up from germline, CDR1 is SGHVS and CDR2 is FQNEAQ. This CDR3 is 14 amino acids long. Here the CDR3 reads CASSLAKTATEAFF. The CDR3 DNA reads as TGTGCCAGCAGCTTAGCGAAAACAGCCACTGAAGCTTTCTTT.

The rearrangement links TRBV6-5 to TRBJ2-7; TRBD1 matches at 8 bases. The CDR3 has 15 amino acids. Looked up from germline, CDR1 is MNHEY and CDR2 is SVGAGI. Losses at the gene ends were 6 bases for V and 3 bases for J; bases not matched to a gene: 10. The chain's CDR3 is CASRMRDRPYYEQYF. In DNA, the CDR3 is TGTGCCAGCAGGATGCGGGACAGGCCGTACTACGAGCAGTACTTC.

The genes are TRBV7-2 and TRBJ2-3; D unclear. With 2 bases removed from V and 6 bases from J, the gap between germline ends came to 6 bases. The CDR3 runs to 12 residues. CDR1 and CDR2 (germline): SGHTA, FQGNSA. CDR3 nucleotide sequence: TGTGCCAGCAGCTTACCTTCGGATACGCAGTATTTT. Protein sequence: CASSLPSDTQYF. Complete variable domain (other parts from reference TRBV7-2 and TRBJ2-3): GAGVSQSPSNKVTEKGKDVELRCDPISGHTALYWYRQSLGQGLEFLIYFQGNSAPDKSGLPSDRFSAERTGGSVSTLTIQRTQQEDSAVYLCASSLPSDTQYFGPGTRLTVL.

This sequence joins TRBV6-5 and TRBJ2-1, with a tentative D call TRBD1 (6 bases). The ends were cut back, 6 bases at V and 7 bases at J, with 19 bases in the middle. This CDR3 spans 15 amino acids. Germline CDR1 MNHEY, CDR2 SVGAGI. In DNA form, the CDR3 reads TGTGCCAGCAGCCGACTCGTAGCCACAGGGAATGAGCAGTTCTTC. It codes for CASSRLVATGNEQFF.

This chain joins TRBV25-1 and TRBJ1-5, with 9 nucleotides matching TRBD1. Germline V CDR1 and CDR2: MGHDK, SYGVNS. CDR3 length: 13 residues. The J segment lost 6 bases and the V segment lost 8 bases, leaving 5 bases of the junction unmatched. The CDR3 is CASSGTGSQPQHF. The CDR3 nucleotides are TGTGCCAGCTCCGGGACAGGGAGTCAGCCCCAGCATTTT.

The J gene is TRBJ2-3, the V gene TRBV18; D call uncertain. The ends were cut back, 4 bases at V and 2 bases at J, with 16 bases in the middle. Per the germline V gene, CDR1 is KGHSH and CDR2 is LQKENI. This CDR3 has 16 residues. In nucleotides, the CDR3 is TGTGCCAGCTCACTCATTTCAGTGGCTGCCACAGATACGCAGTATTTT. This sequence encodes CASSLISVAATDTQYF.

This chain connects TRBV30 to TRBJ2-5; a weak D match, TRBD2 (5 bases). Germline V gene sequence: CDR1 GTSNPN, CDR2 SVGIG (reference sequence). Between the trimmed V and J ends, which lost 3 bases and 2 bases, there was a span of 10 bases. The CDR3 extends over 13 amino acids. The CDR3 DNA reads TGTGCCTGGAGCGGATCGGGGCAAGAGACCCAGTACTTC. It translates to CAWSGSGQETQYF.

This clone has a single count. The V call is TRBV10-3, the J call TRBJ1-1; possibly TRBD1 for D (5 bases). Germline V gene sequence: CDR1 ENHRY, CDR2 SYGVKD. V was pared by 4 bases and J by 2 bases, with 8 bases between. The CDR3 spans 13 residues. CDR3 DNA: TGTGCCATCAGTGGGACACTTAACACTGAAGCTTTCTTT. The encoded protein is CAISGTLNTEAFF.

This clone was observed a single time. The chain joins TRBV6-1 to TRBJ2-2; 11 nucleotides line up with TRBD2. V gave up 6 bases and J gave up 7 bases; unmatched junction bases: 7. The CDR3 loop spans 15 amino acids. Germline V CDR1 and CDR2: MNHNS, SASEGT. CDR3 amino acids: CASSFSGGAGGELFF. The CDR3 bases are TGTGCCAGCAGCTTTAGCGGGGGGGCTGGCGGGGAGCTGTTTTTT.

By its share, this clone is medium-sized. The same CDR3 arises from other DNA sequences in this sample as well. The CDR3 spells CASSTDGGYGYTF. The CDR3 nucleotides are TGTGCCAGTAGTACGGACGGAGGCTATGGCTACACCTTC. The chain carries TRBV19 and TRBJ1-2; no clear D. Trimming stripped 4 bases from V and 4 bases from J, with 10 bases between. The CDR3 sequence is 13 residues long. From germline, CDR1 is LNHDA and CDR2 SQIVND (reference sequence). The variable domain in full, with the rest retrieved from reference TRBV19 and TRBJ1-2, is DGGITQSPKYLFRKEGQNVTLSCEQNLNHDAMYWYRQDPGQGLRLIYYSQIVNDFQKGDIAEGYSVSREKKESFPLTVTSAQKNPTAFYLCASSTDGGYGYTFGSGTRLTVV.

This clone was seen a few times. DNA of the CDR3: TGCGCCAGCGGATGGGGGCAGGGGGCGCGAGAAGCTTTCTTT. This encodes CASGWGQGAREAFF. The gene calls are TRBV5-1 and TRBJ1-1, with 8 positions matching TRBD1. This CDR3 comprises 14 residues. CDR1 is SGHRS, CDR2 YFSETQ, per germline. Unmatched junction bases numbered 13, after V lost 7 bases and J lost 8 bases.

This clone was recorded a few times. This chain's CDR3 is CASSLEGQGTSGNTIYF. In nucleotides, the CDR3 is TGCGCCAGCAGCTTGGAGGGACAGGGGACGTCTGGAAACACCATATATTTT. The gene calls are TRBV5-1 and TRBJ1-3; 10 nucleotides agree with TRBD1. The CDR3 contains 17 residues. V shed 0 bases and J 1 base; nucleotides not matched to a gene: 4. In germline, CDR1 is SGHRS, CDR2 YFSETQ.

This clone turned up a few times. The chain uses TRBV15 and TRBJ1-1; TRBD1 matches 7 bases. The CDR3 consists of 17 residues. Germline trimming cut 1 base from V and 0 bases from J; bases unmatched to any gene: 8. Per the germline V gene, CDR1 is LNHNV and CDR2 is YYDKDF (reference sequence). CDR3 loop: CATSRGRTGHMNTEAFF. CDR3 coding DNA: TGTGCCACCAGCAGAGGAAGGACAGGCCATATGAACACTGAAGCTTTCTTT.

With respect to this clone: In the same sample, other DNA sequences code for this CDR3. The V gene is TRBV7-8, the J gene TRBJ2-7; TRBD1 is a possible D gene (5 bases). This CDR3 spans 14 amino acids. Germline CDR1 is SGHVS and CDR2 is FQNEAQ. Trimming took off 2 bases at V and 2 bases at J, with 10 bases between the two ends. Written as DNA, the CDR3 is TGTGCCAGCAGCTTAACAGGCCTTACCTACGAGCAGTACTTC. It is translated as CASSLTGLTYEQYF. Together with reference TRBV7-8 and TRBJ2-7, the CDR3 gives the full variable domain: GAGVSQSPRYKVAKRGQDVALRCDPISGHVSLFWYQQALGQGPEFLTYFQNEAQLDKSGLPSDRFFAERPEGSVSTLKIQRTQQEDSAVYLCASSLTGLTYEQYFGPGTRLTVT.

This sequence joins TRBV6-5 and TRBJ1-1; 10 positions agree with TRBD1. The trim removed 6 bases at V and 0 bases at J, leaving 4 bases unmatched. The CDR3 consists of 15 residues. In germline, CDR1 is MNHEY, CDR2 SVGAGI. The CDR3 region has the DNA TGTGCCAGCAGCATCGGACAGGGGGTGAACACTGAAGCTTTCTTT. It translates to CASSIGQGVNTEAFF.

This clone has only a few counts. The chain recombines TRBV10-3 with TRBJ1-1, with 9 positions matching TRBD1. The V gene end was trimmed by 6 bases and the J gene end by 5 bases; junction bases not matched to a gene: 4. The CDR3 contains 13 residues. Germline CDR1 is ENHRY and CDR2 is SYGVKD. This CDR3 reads CAISSGTGTEAFF. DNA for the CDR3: TGTGCCATCAGCTCCGGGACAGGGACTGAAGCTTTCTTT.

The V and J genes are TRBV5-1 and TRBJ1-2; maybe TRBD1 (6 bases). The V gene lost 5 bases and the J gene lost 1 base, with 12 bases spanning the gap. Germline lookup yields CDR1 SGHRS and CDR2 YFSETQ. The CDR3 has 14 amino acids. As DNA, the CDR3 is TGCGCCAGCAGGGTGTACAGGGATAACTATGGCTACACCTTC. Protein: CASRVYRDNYGYTF.

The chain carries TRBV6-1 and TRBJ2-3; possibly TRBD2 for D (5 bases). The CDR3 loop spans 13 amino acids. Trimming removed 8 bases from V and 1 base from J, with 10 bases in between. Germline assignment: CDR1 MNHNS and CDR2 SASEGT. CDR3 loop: CASVLAGTDTQYF. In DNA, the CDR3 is TGTGCCAGCGTTCTAGCTGGCACAGATACGCAGTATTTT.

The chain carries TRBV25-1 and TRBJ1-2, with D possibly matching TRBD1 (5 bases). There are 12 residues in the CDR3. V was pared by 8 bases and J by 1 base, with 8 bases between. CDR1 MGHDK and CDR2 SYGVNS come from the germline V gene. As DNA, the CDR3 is TGTGCCAGCGCCAGGGATAACTATGGCTACACCTTC. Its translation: CASARDNYGYTF.

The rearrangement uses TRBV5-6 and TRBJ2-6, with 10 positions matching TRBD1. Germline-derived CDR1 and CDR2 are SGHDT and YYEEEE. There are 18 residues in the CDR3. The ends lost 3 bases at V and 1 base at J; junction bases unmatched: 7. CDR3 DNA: TGTGCCAGCAGCTCAGAATGGGACAGGGGATCTGGGGCCAACGTCCTGACTTTC. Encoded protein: CASSSEWDRGSGANVLTF.

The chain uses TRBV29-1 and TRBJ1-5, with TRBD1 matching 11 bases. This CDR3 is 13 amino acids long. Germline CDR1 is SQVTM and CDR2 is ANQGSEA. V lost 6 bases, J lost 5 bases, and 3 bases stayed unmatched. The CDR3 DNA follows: TGCAGCGTCCGGACAGGGGGCGATCAGCCCCAGCATTTT. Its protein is CSVRTGGDQPQHF.

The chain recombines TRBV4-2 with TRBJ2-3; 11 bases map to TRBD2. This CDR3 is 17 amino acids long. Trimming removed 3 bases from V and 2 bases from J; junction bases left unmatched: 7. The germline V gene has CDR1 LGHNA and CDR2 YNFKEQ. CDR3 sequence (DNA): TGTGCCAGCAGCCAGCCCCTAGCGGGGGGAATCACAGATACGCAGTATTTT. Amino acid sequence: CASSQPLAGGITDTQYF.

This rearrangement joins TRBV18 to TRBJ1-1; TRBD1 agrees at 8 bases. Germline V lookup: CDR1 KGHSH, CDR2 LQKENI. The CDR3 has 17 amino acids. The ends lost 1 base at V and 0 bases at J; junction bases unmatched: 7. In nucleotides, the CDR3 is TGTGCCAGCTCACCACGAACGGGACAGGTTTTGAACACTGAAGCTTTCTTT. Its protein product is CASSPRTGQVLNTEAFF.

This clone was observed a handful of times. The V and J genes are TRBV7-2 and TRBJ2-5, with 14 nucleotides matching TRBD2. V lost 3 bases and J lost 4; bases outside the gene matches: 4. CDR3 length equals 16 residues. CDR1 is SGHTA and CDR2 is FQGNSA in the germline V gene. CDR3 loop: CASSFGLAGGGETQYF. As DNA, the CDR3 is TGTGCCAGCAGCTTTGGACTAGCGGGGGGTGGAGAGACCCAGTACTTC. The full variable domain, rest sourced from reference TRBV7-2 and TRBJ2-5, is GAGVSQSPSNKVTEKGKDVELRCDPISGHTALYWYRQSLGQGLEFLIYFQGNSAPDKSGLPSDRFSAERTGGSVSTLTIQRTQQEDSAVYLCASSFGLAGGGETQYFGPGTRLLVL.

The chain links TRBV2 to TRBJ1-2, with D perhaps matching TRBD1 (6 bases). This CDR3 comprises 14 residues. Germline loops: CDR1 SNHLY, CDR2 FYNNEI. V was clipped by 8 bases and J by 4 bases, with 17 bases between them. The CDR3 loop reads CASFKGGSGYGYTF. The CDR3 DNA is TGTGCCAGCTTCAAAGGGGGATCGGGCTATGGCTACACCTTC.